The 8 T cell receptor beta chains presented below share a single source sample, sequenced in a study of cytomegalovirus exposure and HLA in healthy donors. Vbeta (60) and Jbeta (13) primers were used in the PCR. This table comes from immunoSEQ multiplex PCR, and its TCRdb copy is limited to in-frame clones, with some not included. This table has about 140,000 clones, 75% to 90% appearing once. Sequencing was performed on PBMCs. The receptors originated from a female donor in good health and CMV-seronegative.

V gene TRBV2 combines with J gene TRBJ2-2; D might be TRBD1 (5 bases). The CDR3 runs 14 residues. V lost 6 bases to trimming and J lost 5 bases, with 13 bases between them. Germline values: CDR1 SNHLY, CDR2 FYNNEI. CDR3 coding DNA: TGTGCCAGCAGGGGCAGGGCGGAGACCGGGGAGCTGTTTTTT. Amino acids: CASRGRAETGELFF.

The chain employs TRBV25-1 and TRBJ1-2; 9 bases align to TRBD1. Germline-derived CDR1 and CDR2 are MGHDK and SYGVNS. This CDR3 comprises 17 residues. Unmatched junction bases numbered 12, after V lost 3 bases and J lost 4 bases. CDR3 sequence: CASSDGTGFWDLYGYTF. CDR3 in DNA: TGTGCCAGCAGTGACGGGACAGGGTTCTGGGATCTCTATGGCTACACCTTC.

This sequence joins TRBV11-2 and TRBJ1-4; the match to TRBD1 covers 7 bases. This CDR3 has 14 amino acids. The germline V gene has CDR1 SGHAT and CDR2 FQNNGV. Germline trimming cut 5 bases from V and 1 base from J; bases unmatched to any gene: 1. This CDR3 reads CASSRDRTNEKLFF. CDR3 in DNA: TGTGCCAGCAGCCGGGACAGAACTAATGAAAAACTGTTTTTT.

The chain employs TRBV2 and TRBJ1-1, with 8 nucleotides matching TRBD1. From germline, CDR1 is SNHLY and CDR2 FYNNEI. The V gene end was trimmed by 5 bases and the J gene end by 6 bases; junction bases not matched to a gene: 5. The CDR3 length is 13 residues. CDR3 amino acids: CASSSLQGAEAFF. Written as DNA, the CDR3 is TGTGCCAGCAGTTCACTACAGGGGGCTGAAGCTTTCTTT.

The rearrangement links TRBV5-1 to TRBJ2-7, with 11 positions matching TRBD1. The CDR3 is made up of 13 amino acids. Germline V gene data show CDR1 as SGHRS and CDR2 as YFSETQ. J lost 4 bases, V lost 7 bases, and 4 bases had no gene match. The CDR3 DNA follows: TGCGCCAGCTACCGGGACAGGGGGTACGAGCAGTACTTC. Its protein product is CASYRDRGYEQYF. The whole variable domain, filled in from reference TRBV5-1 and TRBJ2-7, reads KAGVTQTPRYLIKTRGQQVTLSCSPISGHRSVSWYQQTPGQGLQFLFEYFSETQRNKGNFPGRFSGRQFSNSRSEMNVSTLELGDSALYLCASYRDRGYEQYFGPGTRLTVT.

The chain has TRBV28 and TRBJ2-5; possibly TRBD2 for D (6 bases). The CDR3 spans 16 residues. Trimming took 1 base from V and 3 from J, leaving 15 bases between them. Germline assignment: CDR1 MDHEN and CDR2 SYDVKM. CDR3 nucleotides: TGTGCCAGCAGTTTATCCCGACTTTGGGGGGAAGAGACCCAGTACTTC. Its protein is CASSLSRLWGEETQYF.

V and J are TRBV13 and TRBJ1-1, with 9 positions matching TRBD1. Looked up from germline, CDR1 is PRHDT and CDR2 is FYEKMQ (reference sequence). The CDR3 length is 14 residues. V lost 7 bases, J lost 3 bases, and 6 bases stayed unmatched. The CDR3: CASTPGTGYTEAFF. In nucleotides, the CDR3 is TGTGCCAGCACCCCCGGGACAGGGTACACTGAAGCTTTCTTT.

This clone was counted between two and nine times. The rearrangement links TRBV19 to TRBJ1-1; D gene ambiguous. CDR3 length: 16 amino acids. The germline CDR1 and CDR2 sequences are LNHDA and SQIVND (reference sequence). The V gene lost 2 bases and the J gene lost 0 bases, with 13 bases spanning the gap. CDR3 protein: CASSIRAGRMNTEAFF. The CDR3 DNA reads TGTGCCAGTAGTATAAGAGCTGGGCGAATGAACACTGAAGCTTTCTTT. Looking up the rest from reference TRBV19 and TRBJ1-1 gives the full variable domain: DGGITQSPKYLFRKEGQNVTLSCEQNLNHDAMYWYRQDPGQGLRLIYYSQIVNDFQKGDIAEGYSVSREKKESFPLTVTSAQKNPTAFYLCASSIRAGRMNTEAFFGQGTRLTVV.